Below are 21 T cell receptor beta chains sequenced from a single sample in a study of T cells expressing NK-cell markers. TCRdb reworked the 5' RACE reads into one entry per CDR3 protein, no DNA. The sample includes 150,000 or so distinct CDR3 sequences. Sequences were obtained from blood T cells: a sorted CD56 or NKG2C T cell subset, CD4+ or CD8+ T cells, or bulk PBMC T cells (not recorded which). These receptors were obtained from a woman between 45 and 65 years old in good health.

This sequence joins TRBV24-1 and TRBJ1-5; TCRdb's D call of TRBD1 is untestable without DNA. The germline V gene encodes CDR1 KGHDR and CDR2 SFDVKD. There are 13 residues in the CDR3. CDR3 region: CATSSGRGQPQHF.

The chain employs TRBV14 and TRBJ2-1; TCRdb selects TRBD1, and the lack of DNA leaves this call unchecked. The CDR3 is 16 amino acids. Germline V CDR1 and CDR2: SGHDN, FVKESK. CDR3 loop: CASSQERWGQGTEQFF.

The chain joins TRBV24-1 to TRBJ2-3; TCRdb names TRBD2, which stays unverified in the absence of DNA. The CDR3 is made up of 17 amino acids. Germline values: CDR1 KGHDR, CDR2 SFDVKD. CDR3 region: CATSDPKTSGYTDTQYF.

V and J are TRBV7-2 and TRBJ1-2; as DNA is missing, the TRBD1 call by TCRdb cannot be tested. The CDR3 spans 15 residues. The germline V gene has CDR1 SGHTA and CDR2 FQGNSA. The CDR3 loop reads CASSNPGDGYYGYTF.

CDR3 amino acids: CASSLTASGPDTQYF. This rearrangement joins TRBV7-3 to TRBJ2-3; TCRdb gives TRBD2 as the D gene, but with no DNA this cannot be confirmed. The V gene's germline CDR1 is SGHTA and CDR2 FQGTGA. The CDR3 consists of 15 residues. Using reference TRBV7-3 and TRBJ2-3 for the parts outside the CDR3, the full variable domain is GAGVSQTPSNKVTEKGKYVELRCDPISGHTALYWYRQSLGQGPEFLIYFQGTGAADDSGLPNDRFFAVRPEGSVSTLKIQRTERGDSAVYLCASSLTASGPDTQYFGPGTRLTVL.

This chain's CDR3 is CASSQVPGRYNEQFF. The chain is built from TRBV3-1 and TRBJ2-1; TCRdb indicates TRBD1, and absent DNA this call remains unverified. Per the germline V gene, CDR1 is LGHDT and CDR2 is YNNKEL (reference sequence). This CDR3 has 15 amino acids.

The CDR3 protein is CSARGSGTSGRDPYNEQFF. This chain links TRBV20-1 with TRBJ2-1; TCRdb calls TRBD2, which cannot be checked without DNA. Germline V CDR1 and CDR2: DFQATT, SNEGSKA (reference sequence). The length of the CDR3 is 19 residues.

This chain uses TRBV7-9 with TRBJ2-1; the D gene TCRdb calls, TRBD2, cannot be checked with no DNA. This CDR3 has 15 residues. Germline V CDR1 and CDR2: SEHNR, FQNEAQ (reference sequence). The CDR3 reads CASSPKAGGPIEQFF.

The gene calls are TRBV5-1 and TRBJ2-1; the TCRdb D gene call, TRBD2, has no DNA to confirm it. The CDR3 is made up of 17 amino acids. From germline, CDR1 is SGHRS and CDR2 YFSETQ. The CDR3 sequence: CASSLGLAGGPLNEQFF.

The chain couples TRBV4-1 to TRBJ2-1. In germline, CDR1 is MGHRA, CDR2 YSYEKL. The CDR3 runs 13 residues. The CDR3 is CASSRLLDNEQFF.

This rearrangement joins TRBV4-1 to TRBJ1-5; TCRdb names TRBD1, which stays unverified in the absence of DNA. The CDR3 has 15 residues. CDR1 is MGHRA and CDR2 is YSYEKL in the germline V gene. The CDR3 reads CASSQVGQGDQPQHF.

The genes are TRBV4-1 and TRBJ1-2; lacking DNA, the TRBD1 call made by TCRdb goes unchecked. CDR1 and CDR2 from the germline V gene are MGHRA and YSYEKL. The CDR3 is 13 amino acids. Here the CDR3 reads CASSRLLPGQGTF.

The J gene is TRBJ2-2, the V gene TRBV5-6; the D call of TRBD1 rests on TCRdb alone, since no DNA is present to check it. CDR3 size: 15 residues. The germline V gene has CDR1 SGHDT and CDR2 YYEEEE. Here the CDR3 reads CASSSQGANTGELFF.

The genes are TRBV21-1 and TRBJ1-2; as DNA is missing, the TRBD1 call by TCRdb cannot be tested. TRBV21-1 is assigned pseudogene status. The CDR3 consists of 15 residues. This CDR3 is CASSAADRVGYGYTF.

V and J are TRBV5-6 and TRBJ2-1; TCRdb selects TRBD2, and the lack of DNA leaves this call unchecked. The CDR3 runs 13 residues. Looked up from germline, CDR1 is SGHDT and CDR2 is YYEEEE. CDR3 protein: CASSLGLVGEQFF.

The chain has TRBV15 and TRBJ1-1; TCRdb returns TRBD1, unconfirmable since there is no DNA. The CDR3 contains 12 residues. Germline assignment: CDR1 LNHNV and CDR2 YYDKDF (reference sequence). The CDR3 loop is CATSLGAQSPFF.

The chain couples TRBV12-3 or TRBV12-4 to TRBJ2-3. The CDR3 contains 11 residues. CDR3 amino acids: CASSLNLIQYF.

The V gene is TRBV27, the J gene TRBJ2-1; TCRdb lists TRBD2, though no DNA is available to test this call. The CDR3 sequence is 15 residues long. The V gene's germline CDR1 is MNHEY and CDR2 SMNVEV (reference sequence). This CDR3 reads CASSLFSQSYNEQFF.

J is TRBJ2-3 and V is TRBV5-1; no DNA is available, so the TRBD2 call from TCRdb remains unchecked. CDR3 size: 14 residues. Germline CDR1 is SGHRS and CDR2 is YFSETQ. CDR3 residues: CASRNGGGTDTQYF.

This sequence joins TRBV7-9 and TRBJ2-5; the D call of TRBD2 rests on TCRdb alone, since no DNA is present to check it. The germline CDR1 and CDR2 sequences are SEHNR and FQNEAQ (reference sequence). The CDR3 is 15 residues long. CDR3 in amino acids: CASSLASGGKETQYF. Using reference TRBV7-9 and TRBJ2-5 for the parts outside the CDR3, the full variable domain is DTGVSQNPRHKITKRGQNVTFRCDPISEHNRLYWYRQTLGQGPEFLTYFQNEAQLEKSRLLSDRFSAERPKGSFSTLEIQRTEQGDSAMYLCASSLASGGKETQYFGPGTRLLVL.

The chain recombines TRBV7-9 with TRBJ2-7; TCRdb reports TRBD1, a call that lacks DNA to check it against. The CDR3 covers 15 residues. The germline CDR1 and CDR2 sequences are SEHNR and FQNEAQ (reference sequence). The CDR3 region is CASSTDREISYEQYF.